This T cell receptor beta chain originates from a study of blood T cell repertoires in COVID-19. Profiled with immunoSEQ multiplex PCR; TCRdb holds only in-frame clones, not every one. Of tens of thousands of clones listed, 86% are singletons. The receptor comes from a human donor in a cohort sampled during active COVID-19. Material: peripheral blood.

The CDR3 nucleotides read TGTGCCAGCAGTGAACAGGGCTCCTACGAGCAGTACTTC. It translates to CASSEQGSYEQYF. The chain recombines TRBV6-1 with TRBJ2-7; D might be TRBD1 (5 bases). V was cut by 2 bases and J by 0 bases, with 5 bases left in between. The CDR3 consists of 13 residues. Germline V gene sequence: CDR1 MNHNS, CDR2 SASEGT.